This passage covers 17 T cell receptor beta chains from one sample sequenced in a study of blood T cells in healthy people across ages (dated by TCRdb to between 2014 and 2016). Library preparation used 5' RACE. For sequencing, an Illumina HiSeq 2500 was employed. A second PCR of roughly 6 to 11 cycles was performed with a sample-barcoded 5' primer and a J-beta primer mix. Clones were called with MiXCR by TCRdb after fastp trimmed the public reads at Q25, and only in-frame beta chains were retained. When rows share a CDR3 protein, they turn into one entry using the most common DNA and genes. The sample profile shows about 730,000 distinct CDR3 sequences; roughly two fifths of them were found once. Of the sample, 20% to 25% falls within the top ten clones. The specimen sequenced was blood. The receptors were sampled from a woman aged 55-70 years in good health.

This clonotype was counted a single time. CDR3: CASRTTAFQETQYF. The CDR3, as DNA: TGTGCCAGCAGAACGACAGCATTCCAAGAGACCCAGTACTTC. The chain employs TRBV6-5 and TRBJ2-5; maybe TRBD1 (5 bases). Trimming took off 6 bases at V and 1 base at J, with 12 bases between the two ends. This CDR3 region has 14 residues. In germline, CDR1 is MNHEY, CDR2 SVGAGI.

Only a few counts were recorded for this clonotype. V is TRBV24-1 and J is TRBJ1-5; D gene uncertain. V lost 5 bases and J lost 5, with 9 bases in between. The CDR3 has 13 residues. CDR1 is KGHDR and CDR2 is SFDVKD in the germline V gene. The CDR3 DNA reads TGTGCCACCAGTGCCTTAGGAGATCAGCCCCAGCATTTT. Its protein is CATSALGDQPQHF.

The chain couples TRBV10-2 to TRBJ2-3; D unresolved. The germline V and J ends were trimmed by 4 bases and 2 bases, with 4 bases remaining between them. Germline CDR1 WSHSY, CDR2 SAAADI. CDR3 length: 12 residues. The CDR3 DNA is TGCGCCAGCAGTGGATTCACAGATACGCAGTATTTT. Protein: CASSGFTDTQYF.

The rearrangement uses TRBV2 and TRBJ2-7; TRBD2 matches 13 bases. The germline CDR1 and CDR2 sequences are SNHLY and FYNNEI. V lost 8 bases to trimming and J lost 2 bases; unmatched junction nucleotides: 15. There are 18 residues in the CDR3. The CDR3 region has the DNA TGTGCCAGCCAAGAGCTCGGACTAGCGGGAGAAGGAACCTACGAGCAGTACTTC. Amino acids: CASQELGLAGEGTYEQYF.

The CDR3 DNA reads TGTGCCAGCAGCTTAAACAGGGGGGTTCGGTACGAGCAGTACTTC. Its protein is CASSLNRGVRYEQYF. The chain couples TRBV7-3 to TRBJ2-7, with 8 bases lining up with TRBD1. The CDR3 is made up of 15 amino acids. V shed 1 base and J 4 bases; nucleotides not matched to a gene: 6. The germline CDR1 and CDR2 sequences are SGHTA and FQGTGA.

This clonotype was recorded once. V usage is TRBV9 and J usage is TRBJ2-3, with a possible D match to TRBD2 (5 bases). Germline V gene data show CDR1 as SGDLS and CDR2 as YYNGEE. The length of the CDR3 is 14 residues. Trimming left V 6 bases short and J 7 bases short, with 18 bases between. As DNA, the CDR3 is TGTGCCAGCACCTCACTAGAGCAAGTCCATACGCAGTATTTT. Its translation: CASTSLEQVHTQYF. Drawing the rest from reference TRBV9 and TRBJ2-3, the complete variable domain is DSGVTQTPKHLITATGQRVTLRCSPRSGDLSVYWYQQSLDQGLQFLIQYYNGEERAKGNILERFSAQQFPDLHSELNLSSLELGDSALYFCASTSLEQVHTQYFGPGTRLTVL.

The rearrangement links TRBV7-2 to TRBJ2-7; TRBD1 aligns across 9 bases. V was clipped by 1 base and J by 1 base; unmatched bases: 8. This CDR3 has 17 amino acids. Germline CDR1 SGHTA, CDR2 FQGNSA. The chain's CDR3 is CASSLERTGEVSYEQYF. The CDR3 DNA sequence: TGTGCCAGCAGCTTAGAACGGACAGGGGAAGTTTCCTACGAGCAGTACTTC. Full variable domain (missing parts from reference TRBV7-2 and TRBJ2-7): GAGVSQSPSNKVTEKGKDVELRCDPISGHTALYWYRQSLGQGLEFLIYFQGNSAPDKSGLPSDRFSAERTGGSVSTLTIQRTQQEDSAVYLCASSLERTGEVSYEQYFGPGTRLTVT.

The gene calls are TRBV2 and TRBJ2-3, with 8 nucleotides matching TRBD2. V shed 5 bases, J shed 3 bases, and the junction held 4 bases outside the gene matches. Germline CDR1 reads SNHLY; CDR2 reads FYNNEI. The CDR3 is 14 residues long. CDR3 region: CASSPGGLTDTQYF. The CDR3 DNA follows: TGTGCCAGCAGTCCGGGGGGGTTGACAGATACGCAGTATTTT.

CDR3 bases: TGTGCCAGCAGCCCGACGACAACAGGAACCTATGGCTACACCTTC. Its protein is CASSPTTTGTYGYTF. The J gene is TRBJ1-2, the V gene TRBV7-6; a possible D gene is TRBD1 (5 bases). Germline V gene sequence: CDR1 SGHVS, CDR2 FNYEAQ. With 5 bases removed from V and 4 bases from J, the gap between germline ends came to 17 bases. This CDR3 comprises 15 residues.

This clonotype was counted only a few times. J is TRBJ2-1 and V is TRBV12-3 or TRBV12-4, with D possibly TRBD1 on 5 matching bases. Deletions cut 7 bases from V and 5 bases from J, with 12 bases between. This CDR3 is built from 13 residues. The CDR3 region has the DNA TGTGCCAGCAACCGCCGACAGAACAATGAGCAGTTCTTC. It is translated as CASNRRQNNEQFF.

This clonotype was counted at least ten times. The chain recombines TRBV6-2 or TRBV6-3 with TRBJ2-1; 7 bases match TRBD2. The CDR3 runs to 19 residues. Losses at the gene ends were 2 bases for V and 1 base for J; bases not matched to a gene: 14. CDR1 is MNHEY and CDR2 is SVGEGT in the germline V gene. The CDR3 coding sequence is TGTGCCAGCAGTTACCTCTCTGGAGGGAGGGCCTCGTCCTACAATGAGCAGTTCTTC. This codes for CASSYLSGGRASSYNEQFF.

CDR3 region: CATTGPPAPSPLHF. The CDR3 DNA reads as TGTGCCACCACGGGACCCCCAGCTCCCTCACCCCTCCACTTT. The V and J genes are TRBV10-3 and TRBJ1-6, with a possible D match to TRBD1 (5 bases). The CDR3 runs 14 residues. CDR1 and CDR2 (germline): ENHRY, SYGVKD. Trimming pared 10 bases from V and 10 bases from J, leaving 20 bases between.

This clonotype has a handful of counts. V usage is TRBV5-1 and J usage is TRBJ2-7, with 10 bases that match TRBD1. The ends lost 1 base at V and 5 bases at J; junction bases unmatched: 6. The CDR3 runs to 15 residues. CDR1 SGHRS and CDR2 YFSETQ come from the germline V gene. CDR3 in DNA: TGCGCCAGCAGCTTGTTTGGGGACAGGGGCCACGAGCAGTACTTC. Encoded protein: CASSLFGDRGHEQYF.

V and J are TRBV20-1 and TRBJ2-5, with 8 positions matching TRBD1. J gave up 3 bases and V 5 bases, and 2 bases lay outside the gene matches. The CDR3 extends over 12 amino acids. In germline, CDR1 is DFQATT, CDR2 SNEGSKA (reference sequence). In nucleotides, the CDR3 is TGCAGTGCTTCGACAGGGGAAGAGACCCAGTACTTC. Protein sequence: CSASTGEETQYF.

The chain recombines TRBV6-1 with TRBJ2-1; 7 bases line up with TRBD1. Gene TRBJ2-7 matches the end of the DNA better, so the J call may be wrong. There are 18 residues in the CDR3. Germline assignment: CDR1 MNHNS and CDR2 SASEGT. CDR3 sequence (DNA): TGTGCCAGCATTCTAGCCCAATGGACAGGTCCTCCTGACAATGAGCAGTACTTC. Translating gives CASILAQWTGPPDNEQYF.

This chain uses TRBV20-1 with TRBJ1-6, with D maybe TRBD1 (6 bases). This CDR3 contains 14 residues. Germline V gene lookup returns CDR1 DFQATT and CDR2 SNEGSKA (reference sequence). Trimming took 6 bases from V and 7 from J, leaving 16 bases between them. The CDR3 DNA reads as TGCAGTGCCAGCGAGGGGGATTTAAATTCACCCCTCCACTTT. Its protein product is CSASEGDLNSPLHF.

V gene TRBV27 combines with J gene TRBJ1-5; tentatively, D is TRBD1 (5 bases). CDR1 is MNHEY and CDR2 is SMNVEV in the germline V gene (reference sequence). V lost 6 bases and J 6 bases, leaving 18 bases between the germline ends. This CDR3 is 15 amino acids long. CDR3 loop: CASSPGLGVGQPQHF. CDR3 sequence (DNA): TGTGCCAGCAGCCCAGGGCTAGGGGTTGGTCAGCCCCAGCATTTT.